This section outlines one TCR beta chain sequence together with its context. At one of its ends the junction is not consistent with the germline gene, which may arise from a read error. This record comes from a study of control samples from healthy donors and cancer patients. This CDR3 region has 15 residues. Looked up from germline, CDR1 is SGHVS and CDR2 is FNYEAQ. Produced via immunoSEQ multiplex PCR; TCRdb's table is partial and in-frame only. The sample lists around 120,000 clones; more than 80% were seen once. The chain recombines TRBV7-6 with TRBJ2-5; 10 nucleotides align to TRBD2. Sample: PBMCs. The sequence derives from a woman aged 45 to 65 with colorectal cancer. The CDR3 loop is CASSSVRTSGQTQYF. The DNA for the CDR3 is TGTGCCAGCAGCTCAGTCCGGACTAGCGGCCAGACCCAATACTTC.